These 8 T cell receptor beta chains came from one sample sequenced in a study of T cells in Graves' hyperthyroidism and ophthalmopathy. What was amplified from RNA transcripts were TCR beta CDR3 regions. The TCR CDR3 was amplified in a first-round RT-PCR using the HTBI primer set. TCRdb itself ran the multiplex PCR reads through MiXCR, one entry per CDR3 protein. Altogether roughly 380,000 distinct CDR3 sequences are present, about a sixth being singletons, with the ten largest covering 15% to 17%. The sequenced sample was blood. These receptors originate from a woman aged 40 to 50 with Graves' ophthalmopathy.

This rearrangement joins TRBV14 to TRBJ2-7; TRBD1 is a possible D gene (6 bases). The CDR3 consists of 14 residues. Trimming removed 3 bases at V and 6 bases at J, with 15 bases between. From germline, CDR1 is SGHDN and CDR2 FVKESK. The CDR3 spells CASSHPFQGLEQYF. In DNA form, the CDR3 reads TGTGCCAGCAGCCATCCATTTCAGGGGCTCGAGCAGTACTTC.

At least ten counts were recorded for this clonotype. This rearrangement joins TRBV3-1 to TRBJ2-1; TRBD2 aligns across 10 bases. Germline V gives CDR1 LGHDT, CDR2 YNNKEL (reference sequence). This CDR3 is built from 16 residues. J lost 4 bases, V lost 4 bases, and 7 bases had no gene match. This chain's CDR3 is CASSPITSGVYNEQFF. CDR3 sequence (DNA): TGTGCCAGCAGCCCGATTACTAGCGGGGTTTACAATGAGCAGTTCTTC.

The table lists this clonotype with many counts. The CDR3 is CASSPKQNQPQHF. In DNA form, the CDR3 reads TGTGCCAGCAGCCCCAAGCAAAATCAGCCCCAGCATTTT. V usage is TRBV12-3 or TRBV12-4 and J usage is TRBJ1-5; D remains unclear. The CDR3 has 13 amino acids. The V and J ends lost 6 bases and 4 bases respectively, with 10 bases between them.

This clonotype came up many times. This chain uses TRBV7-9 with TRBJ1-1; 10 bases align to TRBD1. The trim removed 10 bases at V and 5 bases at J, leaving 13 bases unmatched. The CDR3 has 15 residues. Germline V CDR1 and CDR2: SEHNR, FQNEAQ (reference sequence). CDR3 DNA sequence: TGTGCCACGCGCCCCGGGACAGGGGAGAGGACTGAAGCTTTCTTT. Its translation: CATRPGTGERTEAFF. The full variable domain, with the rest looked up from reference TRBV7-9 and TRBJ1-1, is DTGVSQNPRHKITKRGQNVTFRCDPISEHNRLYWYRQTLGQGPEFLTYFQNEAQLEKSRLLSDRFSAERPKGSFSTLEIQRTEQGDSAMYLCATRPGTGERTEAFFGQGTRLTVV.

This clonotype has a count of ten or more. V usage is TRBV30 and J usage is TRBJ1-6; 8 nucleotides match TRBD1. Trimming at V came to 1 base and at J to 10 bases, leaving 9 bases not matched to a gene. The CDR3 sequence is 15 residues long. Germline V gives CDR1 GTSNPN, CDR2 SVGIG (reference sequence). The CDR3, as DNA: TGTGCCTGGAGTGGTGGGGACAGGTTAAAATCACCCCTCCACTTT. It encodes CAWSGGDRLKSPLHF.

About this clonotype itself: A much more abundant neighbour one base away suggests this may be a read error. The genes are TRBV11-2 and TRBJ2-7; 8 bases align to TRBD2. CDR1 and CDR2 (germline): SGHAT, FQNNGV. The CDR3 extends over 17 amino acids. V trimming: 7 bases; J trimming: 1 base; junction bases outside the gene matches: 15. The DNA for the CDR3 is TGTGCCAGCATCCGAACTCCCTGCGGGGGGTCATCCTACGAGCAGTACTTC. Translating gives CASIRTPCGGSSYEQYF. Looking up the rest from reference TRBV11-2 and TRBJ2-7 gives the full variable domain: EAGVAQSPRYKIIEKRQSVAFWCNPISGHATLYWYQQILGQGPKLLIQFQNNGVVDDSQLPKDRFSAERLKGVDSTLKIQPAKLEDSAVYLCASIRTPCGGSSYEQYFGPGTRLTVT.

There are many counts of this clonotype. This chain links TRBV18 with TRBJ2-7, with a weak D call TRBD1 (6 bases). V lost 8 bases, J lost 6 bases, and 17 bases lay in between. Per germline, CDR1 KGHSH and CDR2 LQKENI. CDR3 length: 13 amino acids. The CDR3 here is CASTQGNLGEQYF. Written as DNA, the CDR3 is TGTGCCAGCACACAGGGCAACTTGGGCGAGCAGTACTTC.

This clonotype was seen more than once but under ten times. The junction departs from germline at one end; a sequencing error may be responsible. The CDR3: CASSIAGVQETQYF. In DNA, the CDR3 is TGTGCCAGCAGTATAGCGGGAGTCCAAGAGACGCAGTACTTC. The chain recombines TRBV13 with TRBJ2-5; 9 bases are shared with TRBD2. Per germline, CDR1 PRHDT and CDR2 FYEKMQ (reference sequence). This CDR3 region has 14 residues. The variable domain in full, completed from reference TRBV13 and TRBJ2-5, reads AAGVIQSPRHLIKEKRETATLKCYPIPRHDTVYWYQQGPGQDPQFLISFYEKMQSDKGSIPDRFSAQQFSDYHSELNMSSLELGDSALYFCASSIAGVQETQYFGPGTRLLVL.